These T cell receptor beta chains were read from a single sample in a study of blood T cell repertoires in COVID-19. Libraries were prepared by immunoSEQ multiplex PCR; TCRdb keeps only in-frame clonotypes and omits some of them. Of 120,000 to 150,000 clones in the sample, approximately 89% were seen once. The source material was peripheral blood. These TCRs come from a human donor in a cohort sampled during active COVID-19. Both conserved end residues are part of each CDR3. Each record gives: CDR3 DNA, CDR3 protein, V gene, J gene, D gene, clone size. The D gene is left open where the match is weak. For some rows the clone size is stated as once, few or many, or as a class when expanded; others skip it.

CDR3nt: TGTGCCAGCAGCTTAACACAGAATCAGCCCCAGCATTTT
CDR3aa: CASSLTQNQPQHF
v_gene: TRBV9
j_gene: TRBJ1-5
d_gene: -
abundance: once

CDR3nt: TGCGCCAGCAGCCTTGGGGCCGCCGGTTATTCACCCCTCCACTTT
CDR3aa: CASSLGAAGYSPLHF
v_gene: TRBV5-1
j_gene: TRBJ1-6
d_gene: -
abundance: -

CDR3nt: TGTGCCAGCAGTCGAACCGGGACAGTGGTACGGGCTTTCTTT
CDR3aa: CASSRTGTVVRAFF
v_gene: TRBV28
j_gene: TRBJ1-1
d_gene: TRBD1
abundance: -

CDR3nt: TGTGCCACCGGACTAGCGGAAGAGACCCAGTACTTC
CDR3aa: CATGLAEETQYF
v_gene: TRBV25-1
j_gene: TRBJ2-5
d_gene: TRBD2
abundance: once

CDR3nt: TGCAGCGTTGACTCAACGAGCTCCTACAATGAGCAGTTCTTC
CDR3aa: CSVDSTSSYNEQFF
v_gene: TRBV29-1
j_gene: TRBJ2-1
d_gene: -
abundance: -

CDR3nt: TGTGCCAGCAGCGCACAGGGGACTACTGAAGCTTTCTTT
CDR3aa: CASSAQGTTEAFF
v_gene: TRBV11-2
j_gene: TRBJ1-1
d_gene: TRBD1
abundance: few

CDR3nt: TGTGCCAGCAGCCTGCCCGGGGTGACTGAAGCTTTCTTT
CDR3aa: CASSLPGVTEAFF
v_gene: TRBV5-4
j_gene: TRBJ1-1
d_gene: -
abundance: -

CDR3nt: TGCGCCAGCAGCCGACGACAGGGTGTGGAGACCCAGTACTTC
CDR3aa: CASSRRQGVETQYF
v_gene: TRBV4-1
j_gene: TRBJ2-5
d_gene: TRBD1
abundance: -

CDR3nt: TGTGCCAGCAGCTTACTAGCGGGGGGGGTCAATGAGCAGTTCTTC
CDR3aa: CASSLLAGGVNEQFF
v_gene: TRBV5-4
j_gene: TRBJ2-1
d_gene: TRBD2
abundance: -

CDR3nt: TGCGCCAGCAGCCAAGATTTAACAGCGGAAGGCAATCAGCCCCAGCATTTT
CDR3aa: CASSQDLTAEGNQPQHF
v_gene: TRBV4-3
j_gene: TRBJ1-5
d_gene: -
abundance: -

CDR3nt: TGCGCCAGCAGCGCAACGACAGGGAGTAATTCACCCCTCCACTTT
CDR3aa: CASSATTGSNSPLHF
v_gene: TRBV5-1
j_gene: TRBJ1-6
d_gene: TRBD1
abundance: few

CDR3nt: TGTGCCAGCAGCCAAGACCCGGGATACCAGCCCCAGCATTTT
CDR3aa: CASSQDPGYQPQHF
v_gene: TRBV4-2
j_gene: TRBJ1-5
d_gene: -
abundance: once

CDR3nt: TGCGCCAGCAGCACCCCAGGGGGATTCGACGAGCAGTACTTC
CDR3aa: CASSTPGGFDEQYF
v_gene: TRBV5-1
j_gene: TRBJ2-7
d_gene: TRBD1
abundance: -

CDR3nt: TGTGCCAGCAGTTACGACGGACTAGCAGCCTACGAGCAGTACTTC
CDR3aa: CASSYDGLAAYEQYF
v_gene: TRBV6-2/TRBV6-3
j_gene: TRBJ2-7
d_gene: TRBD2
abundance: -

CDR3nt: TGTGCCAGCAGCGCGGGACAGGGGGCGGTAGATACGCAGTATTTT
CDR3aa: CASSAGQGAVDTQYF
v_gene: TRBV11-3
j_gene: TRBJ2-3
d_gene: TRBD1
abundance: once

CDR3nt: TGTGCCAGCAGCGTAGGTTTCGGGAGCTCCTACAATGAGCAGTTCTTC
CDR3aa: CASSVGFGSSYNEQFF
v_gene: TRBV9
j_gene: TRBJ2-1
d_gene: -
abundance: -

CDR3nt: TGTGCCAGCAGCCTAGCGGCCGGGGAGCTGTTTTTT
CDR3aa: CASSLAAGELFF
v_gene: TRBV13
j_gene: TRBJ2-2
d_gene: TRBD2
abundance: -

CDR3nt: TGCGCCAGCAGCTTGGCCGGACTAGATTTCGGGGAGCTGTTTTTT
CDR3aa: CASSLAGLDFGELFF
v_gene: TRBV5-1
j_gene: TRBJ2-2
d_gene: TRBD2
abundance: -

CDR3nt: TGTGCCAGCAGCCCCGGGACAGGGATGTTGGGAAACACCATATATTTT
CDR3aa: CASSPGTGMLGNTIYF
v_gene: TRBV7-3
j_gene: TRBJ1-3
d_gene: TRBD1
abundance: -

CDR3nt: TGTGCCAGCAGCCGCCGGGACAGGGATTCACCCCTCCACTTT
CDR3aa: CASSRRDRDSPLHF
v_gene: TRBV6-5
j_gene: TRBJ1-6
d_gene: TRBD1
abundance: -

CDR3nt: TGTGCCAGCAGCTCATACCGCAGCCAAGAGACCCAGTACTTC
CDR3aa: CASSSYRSQETQYF
v_gene: TRBV7-9
j_gene: TRBJ2-5
d_gene: -
abundance: -

CDR3nt: TGTGCCAGTAGTATCATGTACAGGGGGCTTAATCAGCCCCAGCATTTT
CDR3aa: CASSIMYRGLNQPQHF
v_gene: TRBV19
j_gene: TRBJ1-5
d_gene: TRBD1
abundance: -

CDR3nt: TGCGCCAGCAGCTTGGGAACAGGGGGAGAGACCCAGTACTTC
CDR3aa: CASSLGTGGETQYF
v_gene: TRBV5-1
j_gene: TRBJ2-5
d_gene: TRBD1
abundance: -

CDR3nt: TGCGCCAGCAGCCAAGAGAGGGCTTTGGGCACTGAAGCTTTCTTT
CDR3aa: CASSQERALGTEAFF
v_gene: TRBV4-3
j_gene: TRBJ1-1
d_gene: -
abundance: -

CDR3nt: TGTGCCACCAGCAGACGACACCTCAATGAGCAGTTCTTC
CDR3aa: CATSRRHLNEQFF
v_gene: TRBV15
j_gene: TRBJ2-1
d_gene: -
abundance: -

CDR3nt: TGTGCCAGCACCCGGACAGGGGGACCCTACGAGCAGTACTTC
CDR3aa: CASTRTGGPYEQYF
v_gene: TRBV5-4
j_gene: TRBJ2-7
d_gene: TRBD1
abundance: -

CDR3nt: TGTGCCAGCAGCGCTCAGGGAAACAGTCAGCCCCAGCATTTT
CDR3aa: CASSAQGNSQPQHF
v_gene: TRBV9
j_gene: TRBJ1-5
d_gene: -
abundance: -

CDR3nt: TGTGCCATCAGTGACAGGGGGCGCGACACTGAAGCTTTCTTT
CDR3aa: CAISDRGRDTEAFF
v_gene: TRBV10-3
j_gene: TRBJ1-1
d_gene: TRBD1
abundance: -

CDR3nt: TGTGCCAGCAGCTCAGGGGTTAATGAAAAACTGTTTTTT
CDR3aa: CASSSGVNEKLFF
v_gene: TRBV7-9
j_gene: TRBJ1-4
d_gene: -
abundance: once

CDR3nt: TGCGCCAGCAGCTTAATCAGGGTCTCTGAAGCTTTCTTT
CDR3aa: CASSLIRVSEAFF
v_gene: TRBV5-1
j_gene: TRBJ1-1
d_gene: -
abundance: -

CDR3nt: TGTGCCAGCAGCCAAGCTAGCGGGGGTCCCTACGAGCAGTACTTC
CDR3aa: CASSQASGGPYEQYF
v_gene: TRBV4-2
j_gene: TRBJ2-7
d_gene: TRBD2
abundance: -

CDR3nt: TGTGCCAGCAGCTTAGCCCGGACAGGGGACTATGGCTACACCTTC
CDR3aa: CASSLARTGDYGYTF
v_gene: TRBV7-6
j_gene: TRBJ1-2
d_gene: TRBD1
abundance: -

CDR3nt: TGCGCCAGCAGCCTCACGACAGGGGGCCTTGATGGCTACACCTTC
CDR3aa: CASSLTTGGLDGYTF
v_gene: TRBV4-3
j_gene: TRBJ1-2
d_gene: TRBD1
abundance: -

CDR3nt: TGTGCCAGCTCACCACCGATACCCACAGGGGGCCGGACCGGGGAGCTGTTTTTT
CDR3aa: CASSPPIPTGGRTGELFF
v_gene: TRBV18
j_gene: TRBJ2-2
d_gene: TRBD1
abundance: -

CDR3nt: TGTGCCAGCAGAAGCGGGGGCCCCAGGAGCACAGATACGCAGTATTTT
CDR3aa: CASRSGGPRSTDTQYF
v_gene: TRBV13
j_gene: TRBJ2-3
d_gene: TRBD2
abundance: -

CDR3nt: TGTGCCAGCAGACCGACAGGCTACTATGGCTACACCTTC
CDR3aa: CASRPTGYYGYTF
v_gene: TRBV5-6
j_gene: TRBJ1-2
d_gene: -
abundance: -

CDR3nt: TGTGCCAGCAGTGACCGCAATGAGCAGTTCTTC
CDR3aa: CASSDRNEQFF
v_gene: TRBV2
j_gene: TRBJ2-1
d_gene: -
abundance: -

CDR3nt: TGTGCCACCAGTGAATCCGGGACTAGCGGGGGGGGAGAGACCCAGTACTTC
CDR3aa: CATSESGTSGGGETQYF
v_gene: TRBV24-1
j_gene: TRBJ2-5
d_gene: TRBD2
abundance: -

CDR3nt: TGTGCCATCAGTGCAATCTCTGGGGCCAACGTCCTGACTTTC
CDR3aa: CAISAISGANVLTF
v_gene: TRBV10-3
j_gene: TRBJ2-6
d_gene: -
abundance: -

CDR3nt: TGTGCCAGCAGTCAGGGGTTCTCCTACGAGCAGTACTTC
CDR3aa: CASSQGFSYEQYF
v_gene: TRBV27
j_gene: TRBJ2-7
d_gene: -
abundance: -

CDR3nt: TGTGCCTGGAGTACAGGGAATGGGAATCAGCCCCAGCATTTT
CDR3aa: CAWSTGNGNQPQHF
v_gene: TRBV30
j_gene: TRBJ1-5
d_gene: -
abundance: -

CDR3nt: TGCAGCGTCCCCAATGCCGGGGAGCTGTTTTTT
CDR3aa: CSVPNAGELFF
v_gene: TRBV29-1
j_gene: TRBJ2-2
d_gene: -
abundance: -

CDR3nt: TGTGCCAGCAGCGTACAGGGGGCCGGGGAGCTGTTTTTT
CDR3aa: CASSVQGAGELFF
v_gene: TRBV7-3
j_gene: TRBJ2-2
d_gene: TRBD1
abundance: -

CDR3nt: TGTGCCAGCAGCGTCCGGGACTGGAACGATGAGCAGTTCTTC
CDR3aa: CASSVRDWNDEQFF
v_gene: TRBV11-1
j_gene: TRBJ2-1
d_gene: -
abundance: -

CDR3nt: TGTGCCAGCAGCCAAGAAGAGCGAGAGGAAGCTTTCTTT
CDR3aa: CASSQEEREEAFF
v_gene: TRBV14
j_gene: TRBJ1-1
d_gene: -
abundance: once

CDR3nt: TGTGCCAGCAGTGATACCGGGGGGGACACCGGGGAGCTGTTTTTT
CDR3aa: CASSDTGGDTGELFF
v_gene: TRBV6-4
j_gene: TRBJ2-2
d_gene: TRBD2
abundance: -

CDR3nt: TGTGCCAGCAGGGCGGGTGAAGTTCAGCCCCAGCATTTT
CDR3aa: CASRAGEVQPQHF
v_gene: TRBV2
j_gene: TRBJ1-5
d_gene: -
abundance: -

CDR3nt: TGTGCCAGCAGCCGCGCGGGGACCGGACCCTACGAGCAGTACTTC
CDR3aa: CASSRAGTGPYEQYF
v_gene: TRBV3-1/TRBV3-2
j_gene: TRBJ2-7
d_gene: -
abundance: -